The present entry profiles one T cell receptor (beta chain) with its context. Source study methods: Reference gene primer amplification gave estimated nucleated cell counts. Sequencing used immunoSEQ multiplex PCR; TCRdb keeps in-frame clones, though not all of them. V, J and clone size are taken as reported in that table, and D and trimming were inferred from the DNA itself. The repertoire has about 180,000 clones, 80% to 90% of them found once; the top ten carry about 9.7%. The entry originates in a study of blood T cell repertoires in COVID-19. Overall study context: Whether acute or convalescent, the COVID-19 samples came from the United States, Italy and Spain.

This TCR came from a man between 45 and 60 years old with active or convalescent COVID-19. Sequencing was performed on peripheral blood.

This CDR3 reads CASSLAGHQPQHF. As DNA, the CDR3 is TGTGCCAGCAGTTTAGCTGGCCATCAGCCCCAGCATTTT. The chain has TRBV28 and TRBJ1-5; D unresolved. Germline CDR1 MDHEN, CDR2 SYDVKM. This CDR3 comprises 13 residues. Between the trimmed V and J ends, which lost 2 bases and 5 bases, there was a span of 7 bases. The complete variable domain, with remaining parts taken from reference TRBV28 and TRBJ1-5, reads DVKVTQSSRYLVKRTGEKVFLECVQDMDHENMFWYRQDPGLGLRLIYFSYDVKMKEKGDIPEGYSVSREKKERFSLILESASTNQTSMYLCASSLAGHQPQHFGDGTRLSIL.